This entry lists 25 T cell receptor beta chains sequenced from one sample in a study of blood T cell repertoires in COVID-19. The table came from immunoSEQ multiplex PCR; TCRdb's copy has only in-frame clones and leaves some out. The table includes about 50,000 clones, 85% to 90% detected once. Source material: peripheral blood. Receptors were obtained from a man at least 80 years old with active or convalescent COVID-19.

This rearrangement joins TRBV11-2 to TRBJ1-5; D call uncertain. In germline, CDR1 is SGHAT, CDR2 FQNNGV. This CDR3 region has 15 residues. Trimming took 5 bases from V and 2 from J, leaving 13 bases between them. CDR3 loop: CASSTNPGGNQPQHF. CDR3 in DNA: TGTGCCAGCAGCACGAATCCGGGTGGCAATCAGCCCCAGCATTTT.

The chain recombines TRBV5-4 with TRBJ2-1; the match to TRBD2 covers 7 bases. The germline V gene has CDR1 SGHNT and CDR2 YYREEE (reference sequence). The CDR3 length is 15 residues. The trim removed 2 bases at V and 6 bases at J, leaving 8 bases unmatched. The CDR3 region is CASSLAGRGSNEQFF. In DNA, the CDR3 is TGTGCCAGCAGCTTAGCCGGGCGGGGGTCCAATGAGCAGTTCTTC.

The chain employs TRBV6-6 and TRBJ1-1; a possible D gene is TRBD1 (5 bases). This CDR3 contains 15 residues. Germline values: CDR1 MNHNY, CDR2 SVGAGI (reference sequence). V was clipped by 0 bases and J by 3 bases, with 11 bases between them. The CDR3 spells CASSYSGTGDTEAFF. DNA of the CDR3: TGTGCCAGCAGTTACTCGGGTACAGGAGACACTGAAGCTTTCTTT.

The J gene is TRBJ2-1, the V gene TRBV6-5, with D possibly being TRBD1 (5 bases). The CDR3 consists of 14 residues. The V gene's germline CDR1 is MNHEY and CDR2 SVGAGI. Trimming took 5 bases from V and 7 from J, leaving 15 bases between them. The CDR3 loop reads CASSPPSRVNEQFF. DNA of the CDR3: TGTGCCAGCAGTCCGCCCTCCAGGGTTAATGAGCAGTTCTTC.

This clone was seen once. Here the CDR3 reads CASSRPMETYEQYF. The CDR3 DNA reads TGTGCCAGCAGCCGCCCCATGGAGACCTACGAGCAGTACTTC. V usage is TRBV6-2 or TRBV6-3 and J usage is TRBJ2-7; D is undetermined. Trimming cost V 6 bases and J 2 bases, with 14 bases left between them. This CDR3 comprises 14 residues. Germline V gene lookup returns CDR1 MNHEY and CDR2 SVGEGT.

The CDR3 DNA reads as TGTGCCTGGAGCATTAGCGGCGAGCAGTACTTC. It is translated as CAWSISGEQYF. The V and J genes are TRBV30 and TRBJ2-7, with a tentative D call TRBD2 (6 bases). The CDR3 consists of 11 residues. Trimming pared 3 bases from V and 6 bases from J, leaving 9 bases between. Germline CDR1 and CDR2: GTSNPN and SVGIG (reference sequence).

The genes are TRBV25-1 and TRBJ1-6; TRBD1 is a possible D gene (6 bases). The V gene lost 11 bases and the J gene lost 7 bases, with 15 bases spanning the gap. The CDR3 has 13 residues. Germline V gene data show CDR1 as MGHDK and CDR2 as SYGVNS. CDR3 amino acids: CAAAETGNSPLHF. The CDR3 bases are TGTGCCGCAGCAGAGACAGGCAATTCACCCCTCCACTTT.

The chain carries TRBV3-1 (or the pseudogene TRBV3-2) and TRBJ2-7; 8 bases fit TRBD1. Germline V gene data show CDR1 as LGHDT and CDR2 as YNNKEL (reference sequence). The CDR3 is 14 amino acids. V shed 1 base and J 12 bases; nucleotides not matched to a gene: 11. The CDR3 DNA follows: TGTGCCAGCAGCCAAGGGACAGGGACGCCCTTACGGTACTTC. This codes for CASSQGTGTPLRYF.

V and J are TRBV4-1 and TRBJ2-7, with TRBD2 matching over 7 bases. The germline CDR1 and CDR2 sequences are MGHRA and YSYEKL. The CDR3 has 15 residues. V was clipped by 1 base and J by 9 bases; unmatched bases: 12. CDR3 DNA: TGCGCCAGCAGCCAAGTTCTACGGGGGGACCGGGGGCAGTACTTC. Protein sequence: CASSQVLRGDRGQYF.

This chain joins TRBV3-1 (or the pseudogene TRBV3-2) and TRBJ2-2; possible D gene TRBD2, 6 bases. In germline, CDR1 is LGHDT, CDR2 YNNKEL (reference sequence). V gave up 0 bases and J gave up 2 bases, with 13 bases separating them. The CDR3 runs 17 residues. CDR3 residues: CASSQDLGLPNTGELFF. For the CDR3, the DNA is TGTGCCAGCAGCCAAGATCTGGGACTTCCAAACACCGGGGAGCTGTTTTTT.

The CDR3 DNA is TGCGCCAGCGTCTCCGGGTCGAGGTGGGAGTACCAAGAGACCCAGTACTTC. Its protein is CASVSGSRWEYQETQYF. The chain links TRBV23-1 to TRBJ2-5; D perhaps matches TRBD2 (5 bases). TRBV23-1 is reported as an ORF; its role is uncertain. V lost 8 bases to trimming and J lost 0 bases, with 22 bases between them. The CDR3 contains 17 residues.

The chain joins TRBV5-1 to TRBJ2-7; D not resolved. The CDR3 runs 14 residues. Germline lookup yields CDR1 SGHRS and CDR2 YFSETQ. Trimming took 0 bases from V and 0 from J, leaving 7 bases between them. CDR3 sequence: CASSLVGSSYEQYF. DNA of the CDR3: TGCGCCAGCAGCTTGGTGGGCAGCTCCTACGAGCAGTACTTC.

J is TRBJ1-2 and V is TRBV7-9, with 9 bases that match TRBD1. The CDR3 consists of 14 residues. Germline V CDR1 and CDR2: SEHNR, FQNEAQ (reference sequence). J gave up 4 bases and V 5 bases, and 5 bases lay outside the gene matches. CDR3 nucleotides: TGTGCCAGCAGCCCTCGACAGGGGGGCTATGGCTACACCTTC. The encoded protein is CASSPRQGGYGYTF.

CDR3 loop: CASSLDIAGAPGTEAFF. The CDR3 DNA reads TGCGCCAGCAGCTTGGATATCGCAGGGGCCCCGGGCACTGAAGCTTTCTTT. The genes are TRBV5-1 and TRBJ1-1, with D maybe TRBD1 (6 bases). The ends were cut back, 0 bases at V and 4 bases at J, with 19 bases in the middle. The CDR3 length is 17 residues. Germline V lookup: CDR1 SGHRS, CDR2 YFSETQ.

V usage is TRBV2 and J usage is TRBJ1-5; maybe TRBD1 (6 bases). Between the trimmed V and J ends, which lost 6 bases and 6 bases, there was a span of 12 bases. The CDR3 has 13 residues. Germline V gene lookup returns CDR1 SNHLY and CDR2 FYNNEI. The CDR3 loop is CASRVRGAQPQHF. The CDR3 nucleotides are TGTGCCAGCAGAGTCAGGGGAGCTCAGCCCCAGCATTTT.

The CDR3: CASTPELQGIVAFF. Here the CDR3 DNA reads TGTGCCAGTACCCCTGAACTACAGGGAATAGTAGCTTTCTTT. This chain joins TRBV19 and TRBJ1-1; tentative D call: TRBD1 (6 bases). Germline values: CDR1 LNHDA, CDR2 SQIVND (reference sequence). This CDR3 has 14 residues. V lost 7 bases and J 10 bases, leaving 22 bases between the germline ends.

The chain links TRBV6-2 or TRBV6-3 to TRBJ2-3; a weak D match, TRBD2 (7 bases). The V gene lost 5 bases and the J gene lost 7 bases, with 16 bases spanning the gap. This CDR3 spans 14 amino acids. Per germline, CDR1 MNHEY and CDR2 SVGEGT. In DNA form, the CDR3 reads TGTGCCAGCAGTCGGAACCTCGGGGGGCATACGCAGTATTTT. It is translated as CASSRNLGGHTQYF.

The count of this clone is one. The chain joins TRBV18 to TRBJ2-7; TRBD1 aligns across 7 bases. Germline-derived CDR1 and CDR2 are KGHSH and LQKENI. The CDR3 consists of 12 residues. The V gene end was trimmed by 5 bases and the J gene end by 3 bases; junction bases not matched to a gene: 1. This chain's CDR3 is CASSGDSYEQYF. The DNA of the CDR3 is TGTGCCAGCTCAGGGGACAGCTACGAGCAGTACTTC.

This clone was observed once. The chain links TRBV24-1 to TRBJ2-1; D is uncertain. This CDR3 is 15 amino acids long. Germline CDR1 and CDR2: KGHDR and SFDVKD. Trimming removed 4 bases at V and 1 base at J, with 10 bases between. The DNA of the CDR3 is TGTGCCACCAGTGACCCTGAGGTATCCTACAATGAGCAGTTCTTC. Its protein product is CATSDPEVSYNEQFF.

The J gene is TRBJ1-6, the V gene TRBV28, with 9 bases lining up with TRBD1. CDR3 length: 14 residues. Germline V gene data show CDR1 as MDHEN and CDR2 as SYDVKM. V shed 5 bases and J 8 bases; nucleotides not matched to a gene: 4. CDR3 DNA: TGTGCCAGCAGTCGCGGGACAGGGCATTCACCCCTCCACTTT. This sequence encodes CASSRGTGHSPLHF.

The chain combines TRBV10-3 with TRBJ2-7; D may be TRBD2 (6 bases). CDR1 is ENHRY, CDR2 SYGVKD, per germline. This CDR3 region has 12 residues. Trimming cost V 10 bases and J 6 bases, with 16 bases left between them. This chain's CDR3 is CATLPAGSEQYF. As DNA, the CDR3 is TGTGCCACCCTCCCCGCGGGATCCGAGCAGTACTTC.

The V call is TRBV11-3, the J call TRBJ1-1; 9 nucleotides match TRBD1. Per germline, CDR1 SGHNT and CDR2 YENEEA. V lost 5 bases and J lost 1; bases outside the gene matches: 2. This CDR3 region has 14 residues. The CDR3 protein is CASSRGQGNTEAFF. The CDR3 DNA is TGTGCCAGCAGCAGGGGACAGGGGAACACTGAAGCTTTCTTT.

The chain recombines TRBV7-7 with TRBJ2-2; TRBD2 is a possible D gene (5 bases). The V gene's germline CDR1 is SSHAT and CDR2 FNYEAQ (reference sequence). CDR3 length equals 17 residues. Trimming took off 4 bases at V and 0 bases at J, with 15 bases between the two ends. CDR3 in amino acids: CASSYASGTANTGELFF. The CDR3 DNA reads TGTGCCAGCAGCTACGCATCGGGAACCGCGAACACCGGGGAGCTGTTTTTT.

This clone came up once. The CDR3 region is CASIDSGQGAIGYTF. In DNA, the CDR3 is TGTGCCAGTATTGACTCTGGACAGGGGGCGATAGGCTACACCTTC. The genes are TRBV19 and TRBJ1-2; 11 nucleotides align to TRBD1. The junction had 12 bases not matched to a gene; V was cut back by 7 bases and J by 8 bases. The germline CDR1 and CDR2 sequences are LNHDA and SQIVND (reference sequence). The CDR3 consists of 15 residues. Together with reference TRBV19 and TRBJ1-2, the CDR3 gives the full variable domain: DGGITQSPKYLFRKEGQNVTLSCEQNLNHDAMYWYRQDPGQGLRLIYYSQIVNDFQKGDIAEGYSVSREKKESFPLTVTSAQKNPTAFYLCASIDSGQGAIGYTFGSGTRLTVV.

This clone has only one observation. The DNA of the CDR3 is TGTGCCAGTAGTATTAGGGCGGGGCAAGAGACCCAGTACTTC. It is translated as CASSIRAGQETQYF. The chain joins TRBV19 to TRBJ2-5; TRBD2 might be the D (6 bases). V lost 3 bases to trimming and J lost 2 bases, with 10 bases between them. CDR1 LNHDA and CDR2 SQIVND come from the germline V gene (reference sequence). The CDR3 spans 14 residues. The variable domain in full, with the rest retrieved from reference TRBV19 and TRBJ2-5, is DGGITQSPKYLFRKEGQNVTLSCEQNLNHDAMYWYRQDPGQGLRLIYYSQIVNDFQKGDIAEGYSVSREKKESFPLTVTSAQKNPTAFYLCASSIRAGQETQYFGPGTRLLVL.